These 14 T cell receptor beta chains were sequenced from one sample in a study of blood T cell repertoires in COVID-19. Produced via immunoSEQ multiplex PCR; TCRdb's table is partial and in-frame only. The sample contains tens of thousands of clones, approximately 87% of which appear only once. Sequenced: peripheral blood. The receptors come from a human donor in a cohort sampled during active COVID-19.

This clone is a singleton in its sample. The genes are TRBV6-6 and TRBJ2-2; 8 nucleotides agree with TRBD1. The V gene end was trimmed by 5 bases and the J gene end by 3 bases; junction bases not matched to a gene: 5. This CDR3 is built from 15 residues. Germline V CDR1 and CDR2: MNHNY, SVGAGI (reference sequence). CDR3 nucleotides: TGTGCCAGCAGTGCCCAGACAGGGGACACCGGGGAGCTGTTTTTT. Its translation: CASSAQTGDTGELFF.

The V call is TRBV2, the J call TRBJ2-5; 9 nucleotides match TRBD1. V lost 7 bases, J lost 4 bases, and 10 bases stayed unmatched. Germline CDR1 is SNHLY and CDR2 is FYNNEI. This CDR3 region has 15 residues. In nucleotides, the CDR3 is TGTGCCAGCAAAAAGGACAGGGGCGCGGGAGAGACCCAGTACTTC. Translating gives CASKKDRGAGETQYF. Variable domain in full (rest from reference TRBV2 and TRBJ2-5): EPEVTQTPSHQVTQMGQEVILRCVPISNHLYFYWYRQILGQKVEFLVSFYNNEISEKSEIFDDQFSVERPDGSNFTLKIRSTKLEDSAMYFCASKKDRGAGETQYFGPGTRLLVL.

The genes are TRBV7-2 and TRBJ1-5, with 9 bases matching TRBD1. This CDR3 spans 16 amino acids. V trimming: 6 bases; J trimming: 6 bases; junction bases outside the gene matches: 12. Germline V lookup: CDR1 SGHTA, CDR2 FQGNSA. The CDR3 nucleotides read TGTGCCAGCAGTAAAGAAGCCGGGACAGGGCTTCAGCCCCAGCATTTT. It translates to CASSKEAGTGLQPQHF.

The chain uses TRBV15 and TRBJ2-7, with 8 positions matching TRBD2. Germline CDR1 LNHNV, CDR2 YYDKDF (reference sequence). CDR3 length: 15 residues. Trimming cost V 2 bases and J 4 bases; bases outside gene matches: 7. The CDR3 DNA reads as TGTGCCACCAGCAGACCACCGGGGGGGGGATACGAGCAGTACTTC. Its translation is CATSRPPGGGYEQYF.

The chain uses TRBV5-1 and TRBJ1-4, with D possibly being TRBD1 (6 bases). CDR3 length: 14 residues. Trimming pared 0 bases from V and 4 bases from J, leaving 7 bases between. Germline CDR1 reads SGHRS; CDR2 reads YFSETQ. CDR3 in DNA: TGCGCCAGCAGCTTGGACAGGGATAATGAAAAACTGTTTTTT. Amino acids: CASSLDRDNEKLFF.

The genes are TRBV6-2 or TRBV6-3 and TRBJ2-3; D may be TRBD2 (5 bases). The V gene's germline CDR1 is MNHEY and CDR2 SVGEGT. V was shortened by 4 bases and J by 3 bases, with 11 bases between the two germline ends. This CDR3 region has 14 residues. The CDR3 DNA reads TGTGCCAGCAGTTTTAGCGTTGGAACAGATACGCAGTATTTT. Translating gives CASSFSVGTDTQYF.

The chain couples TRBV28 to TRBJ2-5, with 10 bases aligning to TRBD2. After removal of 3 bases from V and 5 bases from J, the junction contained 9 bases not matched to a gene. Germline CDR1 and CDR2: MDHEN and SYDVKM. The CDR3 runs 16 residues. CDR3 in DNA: TGTGCCAGCAGTTTTGAGGTAGCGGGGGGCCGGGAGACCCAGTACTTC. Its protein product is CASSFEVAGGRETQYF.

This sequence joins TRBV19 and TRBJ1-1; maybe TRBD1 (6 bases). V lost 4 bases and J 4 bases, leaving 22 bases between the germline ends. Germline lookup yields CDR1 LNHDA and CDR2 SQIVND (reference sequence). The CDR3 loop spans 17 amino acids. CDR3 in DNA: TGTGCCAGTAGTACCTTGAGCAGGGGCCCCTCCGGCACTGAAGCTTTCTTT. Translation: CASSTLSRGPSGTEAFF.

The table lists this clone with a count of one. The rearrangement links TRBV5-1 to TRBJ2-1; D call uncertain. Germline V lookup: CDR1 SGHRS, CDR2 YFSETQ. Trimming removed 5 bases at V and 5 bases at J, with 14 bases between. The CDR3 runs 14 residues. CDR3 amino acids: CASRPATTNNEQFF. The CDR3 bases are TGCGCCAGCAGGCCGGCTACAACTAACAATGAGCAGTTCTTC.

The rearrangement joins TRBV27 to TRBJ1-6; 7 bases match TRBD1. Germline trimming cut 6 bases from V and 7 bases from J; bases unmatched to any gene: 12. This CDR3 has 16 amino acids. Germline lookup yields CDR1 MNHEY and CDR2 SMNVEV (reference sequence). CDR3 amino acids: CASSPVWAGGNSPLHF. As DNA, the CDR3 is TGTGCCAGCAGCCCCGTCTGGGCAGGGGGGAATTCACCCCTCCACTTT.

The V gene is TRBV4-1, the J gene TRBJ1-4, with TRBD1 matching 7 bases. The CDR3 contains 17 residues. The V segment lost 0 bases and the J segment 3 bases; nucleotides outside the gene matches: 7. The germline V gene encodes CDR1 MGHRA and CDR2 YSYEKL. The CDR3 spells CASSQEVRGYANEKLFF. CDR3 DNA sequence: TGCGCCAGCAGCCAAGAGGTCAGGGGGTACGCTAATGAAAAACTGTTTTTT.

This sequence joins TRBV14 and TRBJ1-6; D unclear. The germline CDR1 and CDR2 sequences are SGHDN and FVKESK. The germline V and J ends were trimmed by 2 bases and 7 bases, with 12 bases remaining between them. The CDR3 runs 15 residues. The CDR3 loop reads CASSQLGSENSPLHF. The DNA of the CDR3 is TGTGCCAGCAGCCAACTTGGCAGCGAGAATTCACCCCTCCACTTT. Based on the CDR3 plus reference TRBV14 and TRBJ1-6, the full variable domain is EAGVTQFPSHSVIEKGQTVTLRCDPISGHDNLYWYRRVMGKEIKFLLHFVKESKQDESGMPNNRFLAERTGGTYSTLKVQPAELEDSGVYFCASSQLGSENSPLHFGNGTRLTVT.

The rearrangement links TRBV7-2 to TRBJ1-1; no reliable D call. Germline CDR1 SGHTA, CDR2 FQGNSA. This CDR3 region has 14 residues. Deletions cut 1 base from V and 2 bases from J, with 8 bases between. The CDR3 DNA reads TGTGCCAGCAGCTTAGTACGCAGAAACACTGAAGCTTTCTTT. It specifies CASSLVRRNTEAFF.

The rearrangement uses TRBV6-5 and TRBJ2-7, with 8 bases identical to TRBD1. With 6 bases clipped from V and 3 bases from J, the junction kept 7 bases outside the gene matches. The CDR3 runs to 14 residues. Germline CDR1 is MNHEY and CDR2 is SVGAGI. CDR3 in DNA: TGTGCCAGCAGAAATTCGGGACAGGACTACGAGCAGTACTTC. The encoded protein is CASRNSGQDYEQYF.